This entry describes one T cell receptor beta chain. This CDR3 has 13 amino acids. The V and J ends lost 0 bases and 4 bases respectively, with 9 bases between them. Germline CDR1 is GTSNPN and CDR2 is SVGIG (reference sequence). This sample stems from a study of blood T cell repertoires in COVID-19. Turning to the study itself: Researchers got acute and convalescent COVID-19 samples from the United States, Italy and Spain. From T cells, B-cell-depleted T cells, or PBMCs came the material, which was cDNA or gDNA.

Per the authors' pipeline: Researchers report that nucleated cell counts were estimated from reference gene primer amplification. Sequencing used immunoSEQ multiplex PCR; TCRdb keeps in-frame clones, though not all of them. V, J and clone size reflect that table, while D and trimming were determined from the DNA. The sample lists 100,000 to 120,000 clones, around 90% seen once, with around 4.4% in the top ten. The sample consisted of peripheral blood. This sequence originates from a human donor in a cohort sampled during active COVID-19. V usage is TRBV30 and J usage is TRBJ1-2; D is ambiguous. The CDR3 DNA reads as TGTGCCTGGAGTGTCCAGGCCCCCTATGGCTACACCTTC. As protein: CAWSVQAPYGYTF.